The subject of this entry is one TCR beta chain. This sample is part of a study of T cell responses to AZD1222 COVID-19 vaccine. Deletions cut 1 base from V and 2 bases from J, with 12 bases between. CDR1 is MDHEN and CDR2 is SYDVKM in the germline V gene. This CDR3 has 16 amino acids. Clones were read by immunoSEQ multiplex PCR, and TCRdb kept only the in-frame ones, dropping some. The sample has around 100,000 clones; roughly nine tenths are singletons. This sequence originates from an adult who received the AZD1222 COVID-19 vaccine. The sequencing used peripheral blood, collected 28 days after the second AZD1222 dose. J is TRBJ2-1 and V is TRBV28, with D uncertain. Here the CDR3 DNA reads TGTGCCAGCAGTTTATACCGACGACCCGCCTACAATGAGCAGTTCTTC. Protein sequence: CASSLYRRPAYNEQFF.